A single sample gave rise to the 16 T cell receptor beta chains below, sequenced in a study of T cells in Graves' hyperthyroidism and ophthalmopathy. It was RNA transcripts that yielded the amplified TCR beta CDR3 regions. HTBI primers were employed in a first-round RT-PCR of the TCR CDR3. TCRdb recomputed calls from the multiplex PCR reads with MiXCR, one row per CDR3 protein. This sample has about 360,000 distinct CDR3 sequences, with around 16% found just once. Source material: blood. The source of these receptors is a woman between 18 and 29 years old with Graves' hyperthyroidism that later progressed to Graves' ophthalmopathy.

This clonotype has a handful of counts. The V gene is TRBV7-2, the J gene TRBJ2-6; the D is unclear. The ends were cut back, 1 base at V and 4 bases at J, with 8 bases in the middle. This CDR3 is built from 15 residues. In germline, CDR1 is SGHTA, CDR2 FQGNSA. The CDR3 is CASSLGQAGANVLTF. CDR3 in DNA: TGTGCCAGCAGCTTAGGTCAGGCCGGGGCCAACGTCCTGACTTTC.

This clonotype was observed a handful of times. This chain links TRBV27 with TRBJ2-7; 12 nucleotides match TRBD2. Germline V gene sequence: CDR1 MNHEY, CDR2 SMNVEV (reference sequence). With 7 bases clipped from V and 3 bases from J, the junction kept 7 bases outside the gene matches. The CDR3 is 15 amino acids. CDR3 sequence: CASTPLAGGNYEQYF. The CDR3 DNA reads TGTGCCAGCACCCCGCTAGCGGGAGGGAACTACGAGCAGTACTTC.

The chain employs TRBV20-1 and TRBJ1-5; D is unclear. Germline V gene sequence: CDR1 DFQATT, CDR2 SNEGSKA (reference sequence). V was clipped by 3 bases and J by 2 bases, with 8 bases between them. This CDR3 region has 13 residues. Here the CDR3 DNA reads TGCAGTGCTAGTTCCGGGGGCAATCAGCCCCAGCATTTT. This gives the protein CSASSGGNQPQHF.

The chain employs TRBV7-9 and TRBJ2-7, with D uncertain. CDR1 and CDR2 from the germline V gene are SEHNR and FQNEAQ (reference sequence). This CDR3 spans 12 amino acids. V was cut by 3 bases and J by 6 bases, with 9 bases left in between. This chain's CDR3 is CASSFPPLEQYF. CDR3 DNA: TGTGCCAGCAGCTTTCCCCCTCTCGAGCAGTACTTC.

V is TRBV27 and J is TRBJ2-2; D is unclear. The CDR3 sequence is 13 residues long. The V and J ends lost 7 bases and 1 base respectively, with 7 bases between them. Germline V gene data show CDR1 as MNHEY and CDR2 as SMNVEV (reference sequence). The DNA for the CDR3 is TGTGCCAGCAAAGGTTGGAACACCGGGGAGCTGTTTTTT. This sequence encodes CASKGWNTGELFF.

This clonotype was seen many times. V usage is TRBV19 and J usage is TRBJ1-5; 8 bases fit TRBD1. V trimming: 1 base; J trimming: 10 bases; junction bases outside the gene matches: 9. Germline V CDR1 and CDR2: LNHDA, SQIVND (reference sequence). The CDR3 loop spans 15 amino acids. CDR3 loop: CASSIGRDRNGPQHF. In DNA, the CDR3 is TGTGCCAGTAGTATAGGCCGGGACAGGAATGGACCCCAGCATTTT.

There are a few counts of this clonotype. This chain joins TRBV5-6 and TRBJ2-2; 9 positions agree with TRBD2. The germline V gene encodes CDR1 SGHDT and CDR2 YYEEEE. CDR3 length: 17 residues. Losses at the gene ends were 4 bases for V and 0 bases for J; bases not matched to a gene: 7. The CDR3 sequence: CASSLGGGRANTGELFF. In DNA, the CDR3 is TGTGCCAGCAGCCTCGGCGGCGGGAGGGCGAACACCGGGGAGCTGTTTTTT. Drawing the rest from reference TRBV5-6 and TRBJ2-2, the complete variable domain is DAGVTQSPTHLIKTRGQQVTLRCSPKSGHDTVSWYQQALGQGPQFIFQYYEEEERQRGNFPDRFSGHQFPNYSSELNVNALLLGDSALYLCASSLGGGRANTGELFFGEGSRLTVL.

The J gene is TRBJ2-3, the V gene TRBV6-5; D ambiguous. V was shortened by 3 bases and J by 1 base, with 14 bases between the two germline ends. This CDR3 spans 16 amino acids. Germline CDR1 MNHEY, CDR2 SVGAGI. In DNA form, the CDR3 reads TGTGCCAGCAGTTATACCGATCTACCGGGCACAGATACGCAGTATTTT. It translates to CASSYTDLPGTDTQYF.

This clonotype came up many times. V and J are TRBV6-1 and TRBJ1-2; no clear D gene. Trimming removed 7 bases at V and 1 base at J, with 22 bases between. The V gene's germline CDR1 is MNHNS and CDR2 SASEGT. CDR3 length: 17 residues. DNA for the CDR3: TGTGCCAGCACTCTGTCCGCGACTGCCTTGCTTAACTATGGCTACACCTTC. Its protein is CASTLSATALLNYGYTF.

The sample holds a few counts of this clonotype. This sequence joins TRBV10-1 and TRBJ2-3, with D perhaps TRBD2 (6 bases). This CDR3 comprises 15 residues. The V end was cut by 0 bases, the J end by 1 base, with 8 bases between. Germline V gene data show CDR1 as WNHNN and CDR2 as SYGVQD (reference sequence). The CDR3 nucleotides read TGCGCCAGCAGTGAGTCGCGGGGAGGCACAGATACGCAGTATTTT. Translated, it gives CASSESRGGTDTQYF.

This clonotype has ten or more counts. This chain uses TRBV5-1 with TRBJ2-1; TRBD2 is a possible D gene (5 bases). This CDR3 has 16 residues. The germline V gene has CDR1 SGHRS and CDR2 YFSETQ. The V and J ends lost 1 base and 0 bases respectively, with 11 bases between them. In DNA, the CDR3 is TGCGCCAGCAGCTTGCCCAGCGGCGTCTCCTACAATGAGCAGTTCTTC. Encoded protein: CASSLPSGVSYNEQFF. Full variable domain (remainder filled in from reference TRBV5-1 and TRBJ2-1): KAGVTQTPRYLIKTRGQQVTLSCSPISGHRSVSWYQQTPGQGLQFLFEYFSETQRNKGNFPGRFSGRQFSNSRSEMNVSTLELGDSALYLCASSLPSGVSYNEQFFGPGTRLTVL.

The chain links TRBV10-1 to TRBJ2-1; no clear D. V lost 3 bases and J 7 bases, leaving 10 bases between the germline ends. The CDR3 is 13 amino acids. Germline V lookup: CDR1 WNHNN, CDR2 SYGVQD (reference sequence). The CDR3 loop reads CASSDSLGNEQFF. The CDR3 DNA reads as TGCGCCAGCAGTGATTCTCTTGGTAATGAGCAGTTCTTC.

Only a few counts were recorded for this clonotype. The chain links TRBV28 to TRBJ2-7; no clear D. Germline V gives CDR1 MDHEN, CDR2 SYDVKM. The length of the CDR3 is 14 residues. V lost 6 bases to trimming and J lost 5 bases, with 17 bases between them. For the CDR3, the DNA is TGTGCCAGCAGGAATAGGACCCCCCCTGACGAGCAGTACTTC. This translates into CASRNRTPPDEQYF.

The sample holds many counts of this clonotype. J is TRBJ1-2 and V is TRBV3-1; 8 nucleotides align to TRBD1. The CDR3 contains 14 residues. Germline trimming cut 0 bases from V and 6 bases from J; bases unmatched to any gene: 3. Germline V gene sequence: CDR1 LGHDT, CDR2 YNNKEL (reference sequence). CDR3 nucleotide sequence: TGTGCCAGCAGCCAAGAGGACAGGGTCCATGGCTACACCTTC. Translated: CASSQEDRVHGYTF.

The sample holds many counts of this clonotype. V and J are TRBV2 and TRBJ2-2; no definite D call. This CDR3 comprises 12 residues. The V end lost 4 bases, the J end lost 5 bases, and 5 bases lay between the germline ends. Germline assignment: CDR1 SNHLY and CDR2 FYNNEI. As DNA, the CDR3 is TGTGCCAGCAGTGCCGTAACCGGGGAGCTGTTTTTT. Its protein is CASSAVTGELFF.

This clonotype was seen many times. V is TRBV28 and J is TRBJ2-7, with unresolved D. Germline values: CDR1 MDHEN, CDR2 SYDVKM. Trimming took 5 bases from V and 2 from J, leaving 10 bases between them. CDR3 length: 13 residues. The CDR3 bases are TGTGCCAGCAGTCCCACAAGTGCCTACGAGCAGTACTTC. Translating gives CASSPTSAYEQYF.